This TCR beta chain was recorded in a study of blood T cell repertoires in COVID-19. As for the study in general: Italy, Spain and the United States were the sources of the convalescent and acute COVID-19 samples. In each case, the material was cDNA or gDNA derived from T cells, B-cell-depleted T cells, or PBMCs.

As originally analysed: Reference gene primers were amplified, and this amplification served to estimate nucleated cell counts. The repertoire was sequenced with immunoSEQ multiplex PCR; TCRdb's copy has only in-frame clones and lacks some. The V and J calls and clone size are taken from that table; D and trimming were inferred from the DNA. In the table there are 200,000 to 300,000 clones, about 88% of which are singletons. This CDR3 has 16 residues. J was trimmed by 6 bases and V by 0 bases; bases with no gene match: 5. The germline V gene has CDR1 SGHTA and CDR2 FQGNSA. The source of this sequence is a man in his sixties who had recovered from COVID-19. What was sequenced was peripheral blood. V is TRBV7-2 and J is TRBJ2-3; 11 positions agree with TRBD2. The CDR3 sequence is CASSLASGGATDTQYF. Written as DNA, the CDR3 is TGTGCCAGCAGCTTAGCTAGCGGGGGGGCCACGGATACGCAGTATTTT.